Below, one T cell receptor beta chain is given with its context. The V gene lost 0 bases and the J gene lost 7 bases, with 17 bases spanning the gap. Germline values: CDR1 KGHDR, CDR2 SFDVKD. The CDR3 sequence is 17 residues long. This record belongs to a study of blood T cell repertoires in COVID-19. The table came from immunoSEQ multiplex PCR; TCRdb's copy has only in-frame clones and leaves some out. Found here are 70,000 to 95,000 clones, roughly 89% of them singletons; the top ten hold less than 6.5%. Sequencing input: peripheral blood. The V call is TRBV24-1, the J call TRBJ2-2, with TRBD2 as a possible D gene (7 bases). This clonotype originated in a woman older than 75 with active COVID-19. CDR3 sequence reads: CATSDLYSQGGIGELFF. DNA for the CDR3: TGTGCCACCAGTGATTTGTACTCACAGGGAGGGATCGGGGAGCTGTTTTTT.